Here is one T cell receptor (beta chain) with its context. This receptor's antigen is unknown. Nothing much larger sits one base from this clone, and base qualities are not available. There are 15 amino acids in the CDR3, from cysteine to phenylalanine inclusive. Only the CDR3 DNA is retained, 45 bases long and in frame from the first base. CDR1 SNHLY and CDR2 FYNNEI were looked up in the germline V gene. V is pruned by 4 bases and J by 2 bases, leaving 7 bases of the junction without a gene match. TCRbeta CDR3 regions were amplified from genomic DNA by means of the immunoSEQ Assay, a bias-controlled multiplex PCR. On the study's bioinformatics: The number of nucleated cells in each sample was estimated by amplification of reference gene primers within the assay. To quantify the absolute abundance of each unique TCRbeta CDR3 rearrangement, sequence reads were collapsed and filtered. Productive Simpson clonality was computed per sample as the square root of Simpson's diversity index over productive rearrangements. In its TCRdb copy, this immuneACCESS table keeps in-frame sequences only and misses some clones. Where compared with another copy, unresolved V genes explain less than half of these, and the others have no known cause. The V and J calls and clone size come from that table; D and trimming were worked out from the DNA. Recorded for this sample are around 160,000 clones; around four fifths of them occurred a single time. The ten largest make up roughly two fifths of the sample.

The data originate from a study of blood T cell repertoires in COVID-19 (dated by TCRdb to 2019 to 2021). With respect to the entire study: Samples covering the acute and convalescent phases of COVID-19 were provided by collaborators in the United States, Italy and Spain. The prospective study material was composed of cDNA or gDNA derived from T cells, B-cell-depleted T cells, or PBMCs. Deeply sampled blood TCRbeta repertoires from subjects exposed to, actively infected with, or recovered from COVID-19 were included in the dataset. Samples came from the ongoing ImmuneRACE study (first 160 participants) plus 1,254 subjects from 6 global collaborators. The repertoires were released in a freely available public database intended as a resource for research on the immune response to SARS-CoV-2. Where available, HLA class I and class II types were taken from metadata supplied by the sample provider and were not determined by assay-based typing. Sample metadata almost always included a de-identified subject ID, COVID-19 status, age in years and sex.

The paper as a whole reports these results and caveats: Clinical and demographic metadata were provided uncurated, with the amount varying by source and participant.

The collaborating institutions used their own protocols to collect whole blood in K2EDTA tubes. Collaborator samples were shipped for TCRbeta analysis as frozen whole blood, isolated PBMCs, or DNA extracted from either sample type. The sequenced material came from peripheral blood. The receptor's source is a human donor in a cohort sampled during active COVID-19. The sequence is built from TRBV2 and TRBJ2-5; 7 of the junction bases match TRBD1. The CDR3 reads CASSALDRDQETQYF. The nucleotide sequence is TGTGCCAGCAGTGCTTTAGACAGGGATCAAGAGACCCAGTACTTC.